This record looks at one TCR beta chain sequence and its context. This entry is derived from a study of blood T cell repertoires in COVID-19. Study-level information: T cells, B-cell-depleted T cells, or PBMCs provided the cDNA or gDNA that served as material.

Measured with immunoSEQ multiplex PCR; TCRdb has only the in-frame clones, and not every one. The sample yields around 360,000 clones, 87% seen once. The CDR3 runs to 13 residues. The V and J ends lost 6 bases and 4 bases, in that order; junction bases with no gene match: 3. CDR1 is SQVTM and CDR2 is ANQGSEA in the germline V gene. The chain couples TRBV29-1 to TRBJ2-1, with 10 bases that match TRBD2. Input material: peripheral blood. This sequence was found in a woman aged 30 to 39 with COVID-19, enrolled during active disease. The CDR3 coding sequence is TGCAGCGTAGCGGGAGGGCAATACAATGAGCAGTTCTTC. The encoded protein is CSVAGGQYNEQFF.